The TCR beta chain under discussion was sequenced for a study of tumor and adjacent non-tumor tissue in lung cancer. The wider study: Patients comprised over 9 adenocarcinoma, 2 squamous cell carcinoma and 1 small cell lung cancer. The patients, around 11 men and 4 or 5 women, were roughly 30 to 76 with stage I to III disease.

Findings and limits, study-wide: Tumor tissue had significantly higher TCR diversity than normal lung.

The template was RNA from unsorted bulk tissue. The library came from three nested PCR rounds adapted from ARM-PCR protocols. TCRdb reanalysed the multiplex PCR reads using MiXCR and keeps one entry per CDR3 protein. The table includes 120,000 or so distinct CDR3 sequences, over 65% detected once. CDR3 length: 15 amino acids. Trimming at V came to 0 bases and at J to 15 bases, leaving 13 bases not matched to a gene. Germline V gives CDR1 LGHNA, CDR2 YSLEER. A word on this clonotype: Its cognate antigen is unknown.

The source is a man under 40 with non-small cell lung cancer. Specimen: lung tumor tissue. This chain connects TRBV4-3 to TRBJ1-5, with 8 bases that match TRBD1. Here the CDR3 DNA reads TGCGCCAGCAGCCAAGATGCAGGGGGCACCCAGCCCACGCATTTT. It encodes CASSQDAGGTQPTHF.